The clone carrying this TCR beta chain was seen only a few times. Its target is not known. This sample was taken from a study of cytomegalovirus exposure and HLA in healthy donors. The CDR3 length is 15 residues. V trimming: 1 base; J trimming: 4 bases; junction bases outside the gene matches: 4. CDR1 SGHTA and CDR2 FQGNSA come from the germline V gene. Broader study findings: The classifier, whose performance was assessed in both the original and validation cohorts, reportedly diagnosed cytomegalovirus status with high specificity and sensitivity.

PCR primers comprised 60 Vbeta and 13 Jbeta primers. Assay: immunoSEQ multiplex PCR; the TCRdb copy retains only in-frame clones and omits some. The sample has 60,000 to 80,000 clones; 60% to 65% are singletons. The chain joins TRBV7-2 to TRBJ2-7; TRBD2 agrees at 10 bases. Source material: PBMCs. The clonotype originates from a man aged 30 to 39 in good health and CMV-seronegative. The CDR3 spells CASSLGLAGVYEQYF. CDR3 DNA: TGTGCCAGCAGCTTAGGGCTAGCGGGGGTTTACGAGCAGTACTTC.